The TCR beta chain described here comes from a study of CD8 T cell repertoires and HIV-1 epitope variants. Study-wide context: Enriched T cells were co-cultured with equal numbers of autologous T cell-negative antigen-presenting cells.

Repertoires were generated with immunoSEQ multiplex PCR, while TCRdb's copy carries only in-frame clones and drops some. There are almost 6,000 clones in the sample; 65% occur only once, and almost 40% lies in the top ten. The CDR3 extends over 16 amino acids. In germline, CDR1 is MNHEY, CDR2 SVGAGI. Trimming shortened V by 2 bases and J by 4 bases, and 17 bases separated the two germline ends. Study observations and caveats: Eight or nine antigen-specific TCR beta clonotypes were found; six seemed cross-reactive to variants. No clonotypes responded to the TAALDMSHF plasma variant; five or six recognized KF9, one HW9.

This clone was recorded a few times. What it binds is unknown. Sequencing used cultured CD8+ T cells derived from PBMCs. This chain connects TRBV6-5 to TRBJ1-1; D is undetermined. The receptor comes from a male donor with HIV. CDR3 sequence: CASSYNAFGPVTEAFF. The CDR3 DNA reads TGTGCCAGCAGTTACAACGCCTTCGGGCCAGTCACTGAAGCTTTCTTT.